The clone carrying this TCR beta chain was seen more than once but under ten times. This specimen comes from a study of T cells in Graves' hyperthyroidism and ophthalmopathy. RNA transcripts yielded amplified TCR beta CDR3 regions. The HTBI set primed first-round TCR CDR3 RT-PCR. TCRdb reanalysed the multiplex PCR reads using MiXCR and keeps one entry per CDR3 protein. The sample comprises hundreds of thousands of distinct CDR3 sequences, more than 30% of which are singletons, and approximately 8.7% rests with the top ten. Diagnoses used clinical symptoms, serum thyroxine and TRAb, thyroid ultrasound and orbital computed tomography. The sequence was collected from a young man with Graves' hyperthyroidism. Sequencing was performed on blood.

This CDR3 reads CASSPVMLDGYTF. The CDR3 DNA reads TGTGCCAGCAGCCCGGTCATGCTGGATGGCTACACCTTC. The chain employs TRBV5-5 and TRBJ1-2, with D hard to call. The CDR3 is 13 amino acids. V dropped 4 bases and J dropped 6 bases, with 13 bases sitting between them. The germline V gene has CDR1 SGHKS and CDR2 YYEKEE (reference sequence).